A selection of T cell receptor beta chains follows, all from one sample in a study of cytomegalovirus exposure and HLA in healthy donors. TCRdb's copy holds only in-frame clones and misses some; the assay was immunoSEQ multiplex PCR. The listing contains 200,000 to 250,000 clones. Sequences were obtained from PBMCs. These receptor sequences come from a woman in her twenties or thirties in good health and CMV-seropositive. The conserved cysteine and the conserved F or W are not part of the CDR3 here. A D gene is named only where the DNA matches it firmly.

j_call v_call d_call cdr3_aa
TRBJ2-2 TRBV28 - ASSLLQGNTGELF
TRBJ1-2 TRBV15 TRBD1 ATSGNGQGNYGYT
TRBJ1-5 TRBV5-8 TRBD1 ASSFGTGLQPQH
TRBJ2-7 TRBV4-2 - ASSQEFGGPRPYEQY
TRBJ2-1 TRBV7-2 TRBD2 ASSLVGSGGANEQF
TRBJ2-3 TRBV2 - ASSVSMQEATDTQY
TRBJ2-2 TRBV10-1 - ASSARNTGELF
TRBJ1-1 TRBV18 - ASSPLDTEAF
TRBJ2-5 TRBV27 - ASSLTDQETQY
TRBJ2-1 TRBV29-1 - SVGTLNNNEQF
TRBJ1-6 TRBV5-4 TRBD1 ASSWDRESSPLH
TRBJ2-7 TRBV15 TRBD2 ATSPSGGLAGVPSYEQY
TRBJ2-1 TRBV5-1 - ASSLVQGKNEQF
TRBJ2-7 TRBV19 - ASNRAAGGVLYEQY